The clone carrying this T cell receptor (beta chain) turned up a few times. Its antigen is not identified. It was with a sample-barcoded 5' primer and a J-beta primer mix that a second PCR of roughly 6 to 11 cycles was run. All cDNA molecules were each tagged by a template-switch adaptor with 12 random nucleotides. MiXCR was run by TCRdb on the 5' RACE reads, yielding one entry per CDR3 protein. This table has around 940,000 distinct CDR3 sequences, approximately 50% appearing once. This specimen belongs to a study of blood T cells in healthy people across ages. About the research overall: About one barcoded beta molecule per two T cells was the capture yield of template switching. Findings of the study overall: Per million T cells, TCR beta diversity dropped roughly linearly as age increased. Higher diversity and more naive CD4+ cells were features of long-lived donors, compared to aged donors.

Germline values: CDR1 MGHRA, CDR2 YSYEKL. The CDR3 loop spans 16 amino acids. With 2 bases removed from V and 0 bases from J, the gap between germline ends came to 11 bases. The chain recombines TRBV4-1 with TRBJ2-1, with D tentatively TRBD2 (6 bases). The sequenced sample was blood. The TCR was taken from a woman aged 55-69 years in good health. The CDR3, as DNA: TGCGCCAGCAGCCAACCTATAGCGGCCTCCTACAATGAGCAGTTCTTC. This gives the protein CASSQPIAASYNEQFF.